This record covers a single TCR gamma chain. This same CDR3 is encoded by further DNA sequences in the sample. TCRdb reanalysed the reads via CATT. The sample has 2,000 to 2,500 gamma-chain clones; about 40% are singletons. CDR1 and CDR2 (germline): VTNTFY, YDVSTARD (reference sequence). There are 11 residues in the CDR3. V was pared by 6 bases and J by 3 bases, with 2 bases of the junction left unmatched. The data derive from a study of gamma-delta chains in newborns, infants, children. About the research overall: Innate gammadelta T cells reportedly expand polyclonally right after birth, driven by microbial exposure, per the title.

The sequencing sample was made of blood. The clonotype was recovered from a child who was a newborn, infant or young child, either healthy, febrile or measles-vaccinated (not recorded which). The chain is built from TRGV3 and TRGJ1 or TRGJ2. Germline matching of the DNA provided the J gene here, since TCRdb leaves it blank. CDR3 DNA sequence: TGTGCCACCTGGTCTTATTATAAGAAACTCTTT. Translating it yields CATWSYYKKLF.